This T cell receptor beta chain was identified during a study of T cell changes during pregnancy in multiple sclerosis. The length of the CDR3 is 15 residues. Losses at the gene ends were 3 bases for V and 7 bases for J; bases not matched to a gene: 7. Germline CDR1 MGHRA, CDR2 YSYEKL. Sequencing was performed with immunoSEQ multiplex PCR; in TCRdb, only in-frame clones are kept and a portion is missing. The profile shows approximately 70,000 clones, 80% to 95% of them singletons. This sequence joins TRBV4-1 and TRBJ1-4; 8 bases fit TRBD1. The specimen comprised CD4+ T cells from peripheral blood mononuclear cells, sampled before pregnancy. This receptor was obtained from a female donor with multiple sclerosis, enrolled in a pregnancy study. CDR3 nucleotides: TGCGCCAGCAGCCATCGGACAGGGTGGGGTGAAAAACTGTTTTTT. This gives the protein CASSHRTGWGEKLFF.